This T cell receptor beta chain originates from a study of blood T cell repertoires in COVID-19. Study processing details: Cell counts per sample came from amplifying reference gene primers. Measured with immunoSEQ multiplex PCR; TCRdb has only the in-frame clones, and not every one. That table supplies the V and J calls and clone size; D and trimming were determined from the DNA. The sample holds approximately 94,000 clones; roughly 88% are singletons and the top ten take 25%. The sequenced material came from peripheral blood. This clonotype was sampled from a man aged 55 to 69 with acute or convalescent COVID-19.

DNA of the CDR3: TGCGCCAGCAGCCGGGACAGTAATGGCAATCAGCCCCAGCATTTT. Translation gives CASSRDSNGNQPQHF. The chain couples TRBV5-1 to TRBJ1-5, with TRBD1 identical over 7 bases. The ends lost 4 bases at V and 2 bases at J; junction bases unmatched: 6. This CDR3 has 15 amino acids. From germline, CDR1 is SGHRS and CDR2 YFSETQ.